A single sample gave rise to the 28 T cell receptor beta chains below, sequenced in a study of blood T cell repertoires in COVID-19. TCRdb keeps only in-frame clones here, not all; method: immunoSEQ multiplex PCR. The table includes 200,000 to 250,000 clones, 80% to 90% detected once. The sequenced material came from PBMCs or T cells enriched from blood (not recorded which). The receptors derive from a woman aged 40-49 years with acute COVID-19.

The V and J genes are TRBV19 and TRBJ2-3; tentative D call: TRBD1 (5 bases). Germline V gives CDR1 LNHDA, CDR2 SQIVND (reference sequence). Trimming cost V 5 bases and J 0 bases, with 12 bases left between them. This CDR3 has 15 residues. CDR3 bases: TGTGCCAGTAGTCAGGGCGCCGGAAGCACAGATACGCAGTATTTT. This translates into CASSQGAGSTDTQYF.

This clone was picked up many times. The rearrangement joins TRBV6-4 to TRBJ2-1, with 7 bases lining up with TRBD2. The trim removed 0 bases at V and 7 bases at J, leaving 9 bases unmatched. Germline V gene sequence: CDR1 MRHNA, CDR2 SNTAGT. CDR3 length equals 16 residues. CDR3 sequence (DNA): TGTGCCAGCAGTGACTCGGAAGCTAGCGGAGCTAATGAGCAGTTCTTC. Residues: CASSDSEASGANEQFF.

This chain links TRBV7-2 with TRBJ1-1, with a possible D match to TRBD1 (5 bases). Germline loops: CDR1 SGHTA, CDR2 FQGNSA. This CDR3 is built from 15 residues. V lost 5 bases and J lost 1, with 14 bases in between. The CDR3 bases are TGTGCCAGCAGCCAGTGGGGCGGAAGGAACACTGAAGCTTTCTTT. This encodes CASSQWGGRNTEAFF.

This chain links TRBV6-1 with TRBJ2-2, with no clear D. The CDR3 totals 14 residues. The germline V gene has CDR1 MNHNS and CDR2 SASEGT. V was clipped by 2 bases and J by 4 bases, with 8 bases between them. Written as DNA, the CDR3 is TGTGCCAGCAGTGAAATCGGCGGCACCGGGGAGCTGTTTTTT. Translation gives CASSEIGGTGELFF.

The chain is built from TRBV12-5 and TRBJ2-1, with a weak D call TRBD2 (5 bases). The CDR3 extends over 18 amino acids. Deletions cut 1 base from V and 4 bases from J, with 20 bases between. Germline loops: CDR1 LGHNT, CDR2 FRNRAP. The CDR3 sequence: CASGLGTGWDRTYNEQFF. CDR3 DNA sequence: TGTGCTAGTGGTTTGGGGACGGGGTGGGATAGGACGTACAATGAGCAGTTCTTC.

The rearrangement uses TRBV5-1 and TRBJ2-5; possibly TRBD2 for D (5 bases). V was cut by 0 bases and J by 0 bases, with 12 bases left in between. The CDR3 covers 16 residues. Per germline, CDR1 SGHRS and CDR2 YFSETQ. In nucleotides, the CDR3 is TGCGCCAGCAGCTTGGTCCCCCTAGCCGACCAAGAGACCCAGTACTTC. Its translation: CASSLVPLADQETQYF.

The J gene is TRBJ1-3, the V gene TRBV13; 7 bases agree with TRBD1. The germline V gene has CDR1 PRHDT and CDR2 FYEKMQ (reference sequence). The trim removed 5 bases at V and 3 bases at J, leaving 7 bases unmatched. CDR3 length: 15 residues. In DNA, the CDR3 is TGTGCCAGCAGCAAGCGAGGGGGCAATGGAAACACCATATATTTT. Translated: CASSKRGGNGNTIYF.

The chain uses TRBV27 and TRBJ1-6; no firm D call. Germline-derived CDR1 and CDR2 are MNHEY and SMNVEV (reference sequence). The V and J ends lost 3 bases and 0 bases respectively, with 15 bases between them. This CDR3 spans 18 amino acids. CDR3 region: CASSFRTAGSSYNSPLHF. The CDR3 DNA sequence: TGTGCCAGCAGTTTCAGGACGGCGGGTAGCTCCTATAATTCACCCCTCCACTTT.

This chain links TRBV19 with TRBJ2-3; D remains unclear. The CDR3 is 13 residues long. V was pared by 10 bases and J by 2 bases, with 13 bases between. Germline V gene data show CDR1 as LNHDA and CDR2 as SQIVND (reference sequence). The DNA of the CDR3 is TGTGCCACCTCGAGAGCGCTCACAGATACGCAGTATTTT. This encodes CATSRALTDTQYF. The full variable domain, rest sourced from reference TRBV19 and TRBJ2-3, is DGGITQSPKYLFRKEGQNVTLSCEQNLNHDAMYWYRQDPGQGLRLIYYSQIVNDFQKGDIAEGYSVSREKKESFPLTVTSAQKNPTAFYLCATSRALTDTQYFGPGTRLTVL.

The CDR3 is CASSEGEGRYGYTF. The CDR3 bases are TGTGCCAGCAGTGAAGGGGAGGGCCGCTATGGCTACACCTTC. V usage is TRBV2 and J usage is TRBJ1-2; no firm D call. V lost 1 base and J lost 4, with 10 bases in between. The CDR3 consists of 14 residues. Germline-derived CDR1 and CDR2 are SNHLY and FYNNEI.

The V and J genes are TRBV6-2 or TRBV6-3 and TRBJ1-1; D is uncertain. Germline V gene lookup returns CDR1 MNHEY and CDR2 SVGEGT. The CDR3 runs 12 residues. Trimming pared 2 bases from V and 11 bases from J, leaving 12 bases between. The CDR3 bases are TGTGCCAGCAGTTACGGTTACAGAGAGGCTTTCTTT. Its protein is CASSYGYREAFF.

This rearrangement joins TRBV2 to TRBJ1-2; no clear D. The CDR3 runs to 10 residues. Germline CDR1 reads SNHLY; CDR2 reads FYNNEI. Trimming cost V 6 bases and J 9 bases, with 8 bases left between them. The CDR3 sequence is CASRTGSYTF. The DNA for the CDR3 is TGTGCCAGCAGGACCGGGAGCTACACCTTC.

This chain links TRBV18 with TRBJ2-7; 9 positions agree with TRBD1. This CDR3 spans 17 amino acids. Germline-derived CDR1 and CDR2 are KGHSH and LQKENI. V was clipped by 3 bases and J by 4 bases; unmatched bases: 13. CDR3: CASSPLLAQGASYEQYV. DNA of the CDR3: TGTGCCAGCTCACCCCTCCTTGCACAGGGGGCGAGTTACGAGCAGTACGTC.

This clone was observed once. The chain joins TRBV15 to TRBJ1-2, with TRBD1 identical over 8 bases. The CDR3 sequence is 16 residues long. Looked up from germline, CDR1 is LNHNV and CDR2 is YYDKDF (reference sequence). The V gene end was trimmed by 0 bases and the J gene end by 3 bases; junction bases not matched to a gene: 6. The CDR3 loop reads CATSRDLETGDYGYTF. CDR3 nucleotide sequence: TGTGCCACCAGCAGAGATCTCGAGACAGGGGACTATGGCTACACCTTC.

The chain joins TRBV6-5 to TRBJ2-3, with D uncertain. The CDR3 runs 11 residues. V gave up 2 bases and J gave up 14 bases, with 11 bases separating them. Germline assignment: CDR1 MNHEY and CDR2 SVGAGI. As DNA, the CDR3 is TGTGCCAGCAGTTACGAGATGAAAGCGTATTTT. This encodes CASSYEMKAYF.

This rearrangement joins TRBV25-1 to TRBJ1-3; D call uncertain. CDR3 size: 14 residues. Trimming cost V 8 bases and J 0 bases, with 11 bases left between them. Germline CDR1 and CDR2: MGHDK and SYGVNS. The CDR3, as DNA: TGTGCCAGCGCGCCCACCGGCTCTGGAAACACCATATATTTT. It encodes CASAPTGSGNTIYF.

The chain recombines TRBV7-2 with TRBJ1-6, with a weak D call TRBD1 (5 bases). This CDR3 has 16 amino acids. Trimming stripped 7 bases from V and 10 bases from J, with 23 bases between. CDR1 and CDR2 (germline): SGHTA, FQGNSA. The CDR3 loop is CASIRSTTAGKSPLHF. The CDR3 nucleotides read TGTGCCAGCATTAGATCCACGACAGCAGGGAAGTCACCCCTCCACTTT. Using reference TRBV7-2 and TRBJ1-6 for the parts outside the CDR3, the full variable domain is GAGVSQSPSNKVTEKGKDVELRCDPISGHTALYWYRQSLGQGLEFLIYFQGNSAPDKSGLPSDRFSAERTGGSVSTLTIQRTQQEDSAVYLCASIRSTTAGKSPLHFGNGTRLTVT.

This chain joins TRBV9 and TRBJ1-2; 12 bases match TRBD1. From germline, CDR1 is SGDLS and CDR2 YYNGEE. The CDR3 loop spans 20 amino acids. V gave up 3 bases and J gave up 0 bases; unmatched junction bases: 15. CDR3 sequence (DNA): TGTGCCAGCAGCGGTCAATTTACGGGACAGGGGGCCTTAGCTAACTATGGCTACACCTTC. It encodes CASSGQFTGQGALANYGYTF.

This sequence joins TRBV19 and TRBJ1-5, with 10 bases lining up with TRBD1. Trimming at V came to 6 bases and at J to 3 bases, leaving 5 bases not matched to a gene. The CDR3 is 15 amino acids. Germline CDR1 is LNHDA and CDR2 is SQIVND (reference sequence). The CDR3 DNA reads TGTGCCAGTAGCCGGACAGGGGGTAACAATCAGCCCCAGCATTTT. Its translation: CASSRTGGNNQPQHF.

V and J are TRBV2 and TRBJ2-5, with TRBD2 identical over 8 bases. Losses at the gene ends were 7 bases for V and 3 bases for J; bases not matched to a gene: 7. Germline V lookup: CDR1 SNHLY, CDR2 FYNNEI. This CDR3 spans 14 amino acids. This CDR3 reads CASTTRAGEETQYF. The CDR3 nucleotides read TGTGCCAGCACCACCAGAGCGGGAGAAGAGACCCAGTACTTC.

The rearrangement joins TRBV28 to TRBJ1-2; the match to TRBD1 covers 8 bases. After removal of 5 bases from V and 7 bases from J, the junction contained 21 bases not matched to a gene. Germline V gives CDR1 MDHEN, CDR2 SYDVKM. This CDR3 has 18 residues. In DNA form, the CDR3 reads TGTGCCAGCAGTCCAGAGACAGGGGCCCAAAAACTTCCTCTTGGCTACACCTTC. Translation: CASSPETGAQKLPLGYTF.

J is TRBJ2-3 and V is TRBV28; TRBD2 aligns across 9 bases. This CDR3 spans 18 amino acids. Trimming removed 0 bases from V and 0 bases from J; junction bases left unmatched: 7. Germline V CDR1 and CDR2: MDHEN, SYDVKM. The CDR3 spells CASSLWPAGGGSTDTQYF. CDR3 in DNA: TGTGCCAGCAGTTTATGGCCAGCGGGGGGTGGGAGCACAGATACGCAGTATTTT.

The chain has TRBV7-8 and TRBJ1-6; D is uncertain. The CDR3 is 16 amino acids. CDR1 is SGHVS and CDR2 is FQNEAQ in the germline V gene. V lost 0 bases, J lost 11 bases, and 17 bases lay in between. CDR3 amino acids: CASSLAASGLGTPLHF. Written as DNA, the CDR3 is TGTGCCAGCAGCTTAGCGGCTTCCGGGTTAGGAACACCCCTCCACTTT.

This clone was counted a single time. The gene calls are TRBV11-2 and TRBJ2-1; TRBD1 matches 9 bases. CDR3 length equals 16 residues. Trimming removed 1 base from V and 3 bases from J; junction bases left unmatched: 4. Germline CDR1 reads SGHAT; CDR2 reads FQNNGV. The DNA of the CDR3 is TGTGCCAGCAGCTTAGCGGGACAGGGCCACTACAATGAGCAGTTCTTC. Translated: CASSLAGQGHYNEQFF.

This chain uses TRBV5-3 with TRBJ2-7; tentative D call: TRBD2 (5 bases). TRBV5-3 is marked as an open reading frame, function uncertain. This CDR3 is built from 12 residues. The V end lost 5 bases, the J end lost 4 bases, and 10 bases lay between the germline ends. CDR3 region: CARRGAEYEQYV. As DNA, the CDR3 is TGTGCCAGAAGGGGAGCAGAATACGAGCAGTACGTC.

The CDR3 loop is CASSLVGGSYGYTF. The CDR3 DNA is TGTGCCAGCAGCTTGGTTGGAGGGTCTTATGGCTACACCTTC. V is TRBV7-8 and J is TRBJ1-2, with D unresolved. V lost 3 bases and J lost 5, with 13 bases in between. The CDR3 consists of 14 residues. Germline V CDR1 and CDR2: SGHVS, FQNEAQ.

The rearrangement links TRBV7-3 to TRBJ1-5; D may be TRBD1 (5 bases). Germline lookup yields CDR1 SGHTA and CDR2 FQGTGA. The CDR3 has 13 residues. The V end lost 5 bases, the J end lost 6 bases, and 11 bases lay between the germline ends. The CDR3 coding sequence is TGTGCCAGCAGCATTGGGGGGACTCAGCCCCAGCATTTT. Translated, it gives CASSIGGTQPQHF. The full variable domain, its missing parts supplied by reference TRBV7-3 and TRBJ1-5, is GAGVSQTPSNKVTEKGKYVELRCDPISGHTALYWYRQSLGQGPEFLIYFQGTGAADDSGLPNDRFFAVRPEGSVSTLKIQRTERGDSAVYLCASSIGGTQPQHFGDGTRLSIL.

The rearrangement joins TRBV5-1 to TRBJ1-1, with a weak D call TRBD1 (6 bases). Germline values: CDR1 SGHRS, CDR2 YFSETQ. CDR3 length: 13 residues. V lost 2 bases, J lost 4 bases, and 9 bases lay in between. The CDR3, as DNA: TGCGCCAGCAGCTTACAGGGTAGCACTGAAGCTTTCTTT. Amino acids: CASSLQGSTEAFF.